One and the same sample provided the 10 T cell receptor beta chains below, sequenced in a study of OX40 agonist ivuxolimab in advanced cancers. Only in-frame clones appear in the TCRdb table, and some are missing; sequencing was by immunoSEQ multiplex PCR. The data hold fewer than 40,000 clones, with roughly 90% observed a single time. This specimen consisted of CD4+ or CD8+ T cells sorted from blood, obtained in a trial of the OX40 agonist ivuxolimab. The source is an adult with an advanced solid tumor such as melanoma, head and neck, liver or kidney cancer.

V and J are TRBV6-6 and TRBJ2-7; D remains ambiguous. The CDR3 extends over 14 amino acids. V was clipped by 0 bases and J by 2 bases, with 8 bases between them. The germline CDR1 and CDR2 sequences are MNHNY and SVGAGI (reference sequence). This chain's CDR3 is CASSYSGGTYEQYF. CDR3 DNA: TGTGCCAGCAGTTACTCTGGCGGTACCTACGAGCAGTACTTC.

The chain recombines TRBV11-2 with TRBJ2-3, with 12 bases matching TRBD2. Germline V CDR1 and CDR2: SGHAT, FQNNGV. The trim removed 5 bases at V and 2 bases at J, leaving 8 bases unmatched. The CDR3 covers 17 residues. The CDR3 region is CASSTRTSGKDTDTQYF. The CDR3, as DNA: TGTGCCAGCAGCACTCGGACTAGCGGGAAGGACACAGATACGCAGTATTTT. Supplemented by reference TRBV11-2 and TRBJ2-3, the full variable domain reads EAGVAQSPRYKIIEKRQSVAFWCNPISGHATLYWYQQILGQGPKLLIQFQNNGVVDDSQLPKDRFSAERLKGVDSTLKIQPAKLEDSAVYLCASSTRTSGKDTDTQYFGPGTRLTVL.

The rearrangement uses TRBV19 and TRBJ1-1, with a weak D call TRBD1 (6 bases). The CDR3 contains 15 residues. Germline V gene sequence: CDR1 LNHDA, CDR2 SQIVND (reference sequence). V was shortened by 6 bases and J by 2 bases, with 16 bases between the two germline ends. The CDR3 region has the DNA TGTGCCAGTAGCTTAGGGACACCATTTAACACTGAAGCTTTCTTT. Its protein product is CASSLGTPFNTEAFF.

This clone was counted a single time. This chain joins TRBV7-2 and TRBJ1-3, with D unresolved. V lost 5 bases and J 0 bases, leaving 14 bases between the germline ends. The CDR3 runs to 16 residues. Germline V gives CDR1 SGHTA, CDR2 FQGNSA. CDR3 region: CASSPTGVYSGNTIYF. The CDR3 coding sequence is TGTGCCAGCAGCCCAACCGGTGTATACTCTGGAAACACCATATATTTT.

About this clone itself: Likely a read error: the CDR3 ends without its conserved phenylalanine or tryptophan. J is TRBJ2-7 and V is TRBV7-2; D call uncertain. V lost 6 bases and J lost 6, with 15 bases in between. Germline V gene data show CDR1 as SGHTA and CDR2 as FQGNSA. The CDR3 length is 13 residues. The CDR3 DNA is TGTGCCAGCAGGCAGCCGGGCCACCTCGAGCAGTACCTC. It specifies CASRQPGHLEQYL.

Concerning this clone itself: This CDR3 is also generated by other DNA sequences in the sample. This rearrangement joins TRBV6-5 to TRBJ1-1; D is perhaps TRBD1 (5 bases). The V and J ends lost 4 bases and 2 bases respectively, with 8 bases between them. The CDR3 contains 13 residues. Germline V gives CDR1 MNHEY, CDR2 SVGAGI. CDR3 region: CASSLGGNTEAFF. The CDR3 region has the DNA TGTGCCAGCAGTTTGGGGGGAAACACTGAAGCTTTCTTT.

V and J are TRBV6-5 and TRBJ2-7, with 7 bases aligning to TRBD1. The CDR3 sequence is 14 residues long. V gave up 5 bases and J gave up 2 bases; unmatched junction bases: 6. Germline loops: CDR1 MNHEY, CDR2 SVGAGI. The CDR3 region has the DNA TGTGCCAGCAGTCAGGGGGTGACTACCTACGAGCAGTACTTC. Protein product: CASSQGVTTYEQYF.

V usage is TRBV6-1 and J usage is TRBJ1-5, with unresolved D. The V and J ends lost 6 bases and 3 bases respectively, with 12 bases between them. The CDR3 contains 14 residues. Germline loops: CDR1 MNHNS, CDR2 SASEGT. CDR3 nucleotides: TGTGCCAGCAGCCCGTTGGCGACCAATCAGCCCCAGCATTTT. The encoded protein is CASSPLATNQPQHF.

This sequence joins TRBV7-9 and TRBJ1-2; D is ambiguous. The V and J ends lost 7 bases and 4 bases respectively, with 19 bases between them. CDR1 is SEHNR and CDR2 is FQNEAQ in the germline V gene (reference sequence). This CDR3 comprises 15 residues. CDR3: CASTRVTSSLYGYTF. CDR3 nucleotide sequence: TGTGCCAGCACCCGAGTTACATCTAGCCTCTATGGCTACACCTTC.

For this clone: With only one base between it and a far larger clone, this is likely a read error. This chain joins TRBV6-5 and TRBJ1-5; possible D gene TRBD1, 5 bases. The CDR3 extends over 13 amino acids. Germline-derived CDR1 and CDR2 are MNHEY and SVGAGI. Trimming cost V 5 bases and J 0 bases, with 5 bases left between them. The CDR3 DNA sequence: TGTGCCAGCAGTGACAGTAGCAATCAGCCCCAGCATTTT. Translation: CASSDSSNQPQHF.